The entry below describes one T cell receptor (beta chain). The sample comes from a study of Ad26.COV2.S vaccination and SARS-CoV-2 variants. Looking at the study overall: Donor allocation was to the COV1001 Ad26.COV2.S trial arm.

Treatment specified: around 19 received Ad26.COV2.S at low or high dose, single or two shots; roughly five received placebo; per-sample allocation not given. Each sample was drawn 63 days after the first injection (of vaccine or placebo). The vaccine antigen was prefusion-stabilized Wuhan SARS-CoV-2 spike. The trim removed 7 bases at V and 0 bases at J, leaving 9 bases unmatched. This CDR3 contains 15 residues. Germline V gives CDR1 GTSNPN, CDR2 SVGIG (reference sequence). The repertoire was sequenced with immunoSEQ multiplex PCR; TCRdb's copy has only in-frame clones and lacks some. The sample has around 300,000 clones; about nine tenths are singletons.

The specimen comprised peripheral blood, sampled in a trial of Ad26.COV2.S vaccine versus placebo. The chain combines TRBV30 with TRBJ1-5; 7 bases align to TRBD1. The receptor's source is a person aged 18 to 65 who received the Ad26.COV2.S COVID-19 vaccine or a placebo. CDR3 amino acids: CAFTGGQDSNQPQHF. CDR3 nucleotides: TGTGCCTTTACGGGCGGACAGGATAGCAATCAGCCCCAGCATTTT.